Below, 18 T cell receptor beta chains from the same sample are listed, as sequenced in a study of blood T cell repertoires in COVID-19 (dated by TCRdb to 2018 to 2021). Library preparation was by the immunoSEQ multiplex PCR assay. TCRdb holds this immuneACCESS table with in-frame rearrangements only. Some clones are missing; in checked studies, unresolved V genes explain under half, and the rest has no known cause. The table for this sample lists roughly 380,000 clones; less than 85% of them were counted only once. The leading ten clones occupy about 3.6% of the sample. The sequenced material came from peripheral blood. These receptors all come from a woman under 30 with acute or convalescent COVID-19.

The chain joins TRBV5-1 to TRBJ1-2, with TRBD1 matching over 7 bases. The CDR3 sequence is 16 residues long. Germline V CDR1 and CDR2: SGHRS, YFSETQ. V trimming: 3 bases; J trimming: 8 bases; junction bases outside the gene matches: 16. The CDR3 DNA reads as TGCGCCAGCAGCTCCCCCGCCGCCAGGGGGTCATCCGGCTACACCTTC. Amino acid sequence: CASSSPAARGSSGYTF.

This clone showed up just once. This chain links TRBV29-1 with TRBJ1-2; D possibly corresponds to TRBD1 (5 bases). The CDR3 length is 14 residues. V lost 5 bases and J 0 bases, leaving 13 bases between the germline ends. The germline CDR1 and CDR2 sequences are SQVTM and ANQGSEA. CDR3 bases: TGCAGCGTTCAGAACAGGAGAGCTAACTATGGCTACACCTTC. Translating gives CSVQNRRANYGYTF.

The chain has TRBV7-2 and TRBJ2-5, with TRBD1 identical over 7 bases. J lost 1 base, V lost 5 bases, and 7 bases had no gene match. CDR1 is SGHTA and CDR2 is FQGNSA in the germline V gene. The length of the CDR3 is 15 residues. The CDR3 DNA reads as TGTGCCAGCAGCCTATGGACAGGTACCCAAGAGACCCAGTACTTC. This encodes CASSLWTGTQETQYF.

The CDR3 bases are TGCAGCGTTGAAACGACCCCGGGTCTCTCGGTATCGGGAGCTAACTATGGCTACACCTTC. It translates to CSVETTPGLSVSGANYGYTF. V and J are TRBV29-1 and TRBJ1-2; D is unclear. Trimming took off 2 bases at V and 0 bases at J, with 28 bases between the two ends. Germline V lookup: CDR1 SQVTM, CDR2 ANQGSEA. The CDR3 extends over 20 amino acids. Drawing the rest from reference TRBV29-1 and TRBJ1-2, the complete variable domain is SAVISQKPSRDICQRGTSLTIQCQVDSQVTMMFWYRQQPGQSLTLIATANQGSEATYESGFVIDKFPISRPNLTFSTLTVSNMSPEDSSIYLCSVETTPGLSVSGANYGYTFGSGTRLTVV.

The rearrangement links TRBV18 to TRBJ2-1; 10 positions match TRBD1. CDR1 KGHSH and CDR2 LQKENI come from the germline V gene. The length of the CDR3 is 14 residues. The J segment lost 12 bases and the V segment lost 6 bases, leaving 11 bases of the junction unmatched. In nucleotides, the CDR3 is TGTGCCAGCTCCCGGGAGACAGGGGGCGATTGGCAGTTCTTC. Its protein product is CASSRETGGDWQFF.

The chain recombines TRBV12-3 or TRBV12-4 with TRBJ1-2; 8 nucleotides align to TRBD1. J lost 11 bases, V lost 3 bases, and 2 bases had no gene match. The CDR3 loop spans 11 amino acids. The CDR3 DNA follows: TGTGCCAGCAGTTTTGGACAGGGTTACACCTTC. Its translation is CASSFGQGYTF.

The V and J genes are TRBV11-2 and TRBJ2-2, with 8 bases fitting TRBD1. This CDR3 spans 17 amino acids. The germline V gene has CDR1 SGHAT and CDR2 FQNNGV. J gave up 1 base and V 5 bases, and 9 bases lay outside the gene matches. DNA of the CDR3: TGTGCCAGCAGCCGTCGGGGCGGGACAGGGAACACCGGGGAGCTGTTTTTT. It specifies CASSRRGGTGNTGELFF.

The chain recombines TRBV11-1 with TRBJ2-7; D is tentatively TRBD1 or TRBD2 (6 bases each). The V gene lost 5 bases and the J gene lost 7 bases, with 15 bases spanning the gap. The CDR3 contains 13 residues. CDR1 is SGHAT, CDR2 FQDESV, per germline (reference sequence). The CDR3 protein is CASSLGGLREQYF. The CDR3 DNA reads as TGTGCCAGCAGCCTAGGGGGGCTGAGGGAGCAGTACTTC.

The V call is TRBV7-9, the J call TRBJ1-2, with 9 bases lining up with TRBD1. CDR1 and CDR2 from the germline V gene are SEHNR and FQNEAQ (reference sequence). With 4 bases clipped from V and 7 bases from J, the junction kept 10 bases outside the gene matches. This CDR3 region has 15 residues. Here the CDR3 reads CASSSPDRGSPGYTF. CDR3 bases: TGTGCCAGCAGCTCACCGGACAGGGGAAGTCCTGGCTACACCTTC.

In its sample, this clone was seen a few times. The genes are TRBV3-1 (or the pseudogene TRBV3-2) and TRBJ1-1; D gene unclear. CDR1 is LGHDT, CDR2 YNNKEL, per germline (reference sequence). V was pared by 2 bases and J by 5 bases, with 9 bases between. CDR3 size: 13 residues. The DNA for the CDR3 is TGTGCCAGCAGCCAATTTTTTTCAACTGAAGCTTTCTTT. Translating it yields CASSQFFSTEAFF.

CDR3 in DNA: TGCGCCAGCAGCCAAGTTAACCGGGGCTCCTACAATGAGCAGTTCTTC. It encodes CASSQVNRGSYNEQFF. The V gene is TRBV4-1, the J gene TRBJ2-1; tentatively, D is TRBD2 (5 bases). Between the trimmed V and J ends, which lost 1 base and 0 bases, there was a span of 10 bases. Germline CDR1 is MGHRA and CDR2 is YSYEKL. The CDR3 length is 16 residues.

J is TRBJ2-7 and V is TRBV6-1; weak D call: TRBD2 (6 bases). This CDR3 has 16 residues. The V gene's germline CDR1 is MNHNS and CDR2 SASEGT. V was shortened by 3 bases and J by 2 bases, with 17 bases between the two germline ends. CDR3 in amino acids: CASSEQLWLATYEQYF. The CDR3 coding sequence is TGTGCCAGCAGTGAGCAGCTCTGGCTAGCGACCTACGAGCAGTACTTC.

This clone was seen a handful of times. The genes are TRBV19 and TRBJ1-6, with D unclear. Trimming removed 3 bases at V and 6 bases at J, with 6 bases between. The CDR3 has 13 residues. CDR1 is LNHDA and CDR2 is SQIVND in the germline V gene (reference sequence). The CDR3 loop reads CASSMASNSPLHF. CDR3 sequence (DNA): TGTGCCAGTAGTATGGCCAGTAATTCACCCCTCCACTTT.

The genes are TRBV5-1 and TRBJ1-5, with 9 bases matching TRBD1. CDR1 SGHRS and CDR2 YFSETQ come from the germline V gene. The CDR3 length is 15 residues. The V segment lost 3 bases and the J segment 8 bases; nucleotides outside the gene matches: 9. In DNA form, the CDR3 reads TGCGCCAGCAGCTCGGGACAGGGAGAAGGAGAGCCCCAGCATTTT. It yields the protein CASSSGQGEGEPQHF. The complete variable domain, with remaining parts taken from reference TRBV5-1 and TRBJ1-5, reads KAGVTQTPRYLIKTRGQQVTLSCSPISGHRSVSWYQQTPGQGLQFLFEYFSETQRNKGNFPGRFSGRQFSNSRSEMNVSTLELGDSALYLCASSSGQGEGEPQHFGDGTRLSIL.

The rearrangement links TRBV4-2 to TRBJ2-3, with TRBD2 as a possible D gene (6 bases). This CDR3 has 16 residues. The ends were cut back, 3 bases at V and 2 bases at J, with 15 bases in the middle. Germline CDR1 LGHNA, CDR2 YNFKEQ. The CDR3 loop reads CASSQEGSPSTDTQYF. The DNA for the CDR3 is TGTGCCAGCAGCCAGGAGGGGAGCCCCTCCACAGATACGCAGTATTTT.

The V gene is TRBV7-6, the J gene TRBJ2-3; 11 positions agree with TRBD1. Germline CDR1 SGHVS, CDR2 FNYEAQ. This CDR3 is 17 amino acids long. Trimming took 5 bases from V and 0 from J; bases not matched to a gene: 7. The CDR3 DNA reads TGTGCCAGCAGCCCGACCGGGACAGGGGGAAGCACAGATACGCAGTATTTT. Its protein product is CASSPTGTGGSTDTQYF.

V gene TRBV5-6 combines with J gene TRBJ2-7; 8 nucleotides match TRBD1. CDR1 and CDR2 (germline): SGHDT, YYEEEE. V shed 4 bases and J 6 bases; nucleotides not matched to a gene: 15. The CDR3 totals 16 residues. CDR3 in DNA: TGTGCCAGCAGCCCCAGCCCGACAGGGGTTCTTGGCGAGCAGTACTTC. It is translated as CASSPSPTGVLGEQYF.

This chain uses TRBV18 with TRBJ1-2; 8 bases are shared with TRBD1. The CDR3 sequence is 14 residues long. J lost 3 bases, V lost 2 bases, and 2 bases had no gene match. CDR1 is KGHSH and CDR2 is LQKENI in the germline V gene. The CDR3 nucleotides read TGTGCCAGCTCACCAGGGACAGGCTACTATGGCTACACCTTC. Its protein product is CASSPGTGYYGYTF.